These 17 T cell receptor beta chains were sequenced from one sample in a study of breast tumors, draining lymph nodes, adjacent tissues. Axillary draining lymph nodes of breast cancer patients supplied the node samples. A single record per CDR3 protein comes from TCRdb applying MiXCR to the multiplex PCR reads. This sample carries roughly 80,000 distinct CDR3 sequences, around 20% of them seen once, and the ten largest clones take 2% to 3%. The specimen sequenced was axillary lymph node tissue. These receptors originate from a female donor with breast cancer. Some clones in this sample may be carry-over from other donors' samples.

The chain carries TRBV6-5 and TRBJ2-6, with a weak D call TRBD2 (5 bases). This CDR3 contains 18 residues. Germline values: CDR1 MNHEY, CDR2 SVGAGI. V lost 1 base and J lost 4, with 17 bases in between. In DNA form, the CDR3 reads TGTGCCAGCAGTTACTTGGGAGCTCAGAGGGCCGGGGCCAACGTCCTGACTTTC. Residues: CASSYLGAQRAGANVLTF.

Many counts were recorded for this clonotype. The chain joins TRBV4-3 to TRBJ1-3, with no clear D. Germline V lookup: CDR1 LGHNA, CDR2 YSLEER. Trimming shortened V by 1 base and J by 0 bases, and 7 bases separated the two germline ends. The CDR3 is 15 residues long. CDR3 sequence reads: CASSQGTFSGNTIYF. CDR3 bases: TGCGCCAGCAGCCAAGGGACCTTCTCTGGAAACACCATATATTTT.

This clonotype was observed many times. This chain links TRBV20-1 with TRBJ2-1; 7 nucleotides agree with TRBD1. V lost 2 bases and J lost 8; bases outside the gene matches: 6. Per the germline V gene, CDR1 is DFQATT and CDR2 is SNEGSKA (reference sequence). The CDR3 contains 13 residues. CDR3 bases: TGCAGTGCTAGATACAGGGGAGCGTATGAGCAGTTCTTC. It specifies CSARYRGAYEQFF.

There are many counts of this clonotype. This chain links TRBV20-1 with TRBJ2-5, with 11 bases fitting TRBD2. The CDR3 extends over 16 amino acids. V lost 0 bases and J lost 5; bases outside the gene matches: 8. Germline assignment: CDR1 DFQATT and CDR2 SNEGSKA (reference sequence). The CDR3 reads CSARDSTSGSGETQYF. The DNA for the CDR3 is TGCAGTGCTAGAGACTCAACTAGCGGGAGTGGGGAGACCCAGTACTTC.

This clonotype was counted between two and nine times. The V call is TRBV29-1, the J call TRBJ1-1, with 8 bases fitting TRBD1. This CDR3 spans 13 amino acids. The ends lost 7 bases at V and 3 bases at J; junction bases unmatched: 7. Germline CDR1 reads SQVTM; CDR2 reads ANQGSEA. The CDR3 protein is CSASGQVDTEAFF. The CDR3 DNA reads as TGCAGCGCATCGGGACAGGTTGACACTGAAGCTTTCTTT.

A remark on this clonotype: A much larger clone is a single base away; this may be a read error. The CDR3 coding sequence is TGTGCCAGCAGCCCTGGCGGGAGTCGGAATGAGCAGTTCTTC. Translation: CASSPGGSRNEQFF. The chain uses TRBV12-3 or TRBV12-4 and TRBJ2-1; TRBD2 agrees at 7 bases. This CDR3 comprises 14 residues. J gave up 7 bases and V 6 bases, and 9 bases lay outside the gene matches.

This clonotype has at least ten counts. The chain joins TRBV11-2 to TRBJ1-6, with D perhaps matching TRBD1 (6 bases). The CDR3 contains 12 residues. Per germline, CDR1 SGHAT and CDR2 FQNNGV. Between the trimmed V and J ends, which lost 2 bases and 14 bases, there was a span of 10 bases. The CDR3 DNA follows: TGTGCCAGCAGCTTAATACAGGGTTCCCTCCACTTT. Protein sequence: CASSLIQGSLHF.

This clonotype has at least ten counts. The CDR3 region is CASSQGGAYGYTF. As DNA, the CDR3 is TGTGCCAGCAGCCAGGGAGGGGCCTATGGCTACACCTTC. This chain joins TRBV4-2 and TRBJ1-2; weak D call: TRBD1 (5 bases). V was clipped by 3 bases and J by 4 bases, with 9 bases between them. The length of the CDR3 is 13 residues. Germline CDR1 is LGHNA and CDR2 is YNFKEQ.

As concerns this clonotype: This clone may be a read error of a much larger clone one base away. The chain carries TRBV5-6 and TRBJ2-3; 9 bases map to TRBD2. Germline V lookup: CDR1 SGHDT, CDR2 YYEEEE. The V segment lost 3 bases and the J segment 3 bases; nucleotides outside the gene matches: 5. The CDR3 spans 15 residues. The CDR3 DNA follows: TGTGCCAGCAGCTATGGGACTAGCTGTACAGATACGCAGTATTTT. It is translated as CASSYGTSCTDTQYF.

The table lists this clonotype with many counts. The chain combines TRBV20-1 with TRBJ2-5; D is unresolved. V lost 4 bases and J lost 4, with 16 bases in between. The CDR3 is 14 residues long. Per germline, CDR1 DFQATT and CDR2 SNEGSKA (reference sequence). CDR3 residues: CSANGPPRGETQYF. The CDR3 DNA reads as TGCAGTGCTAACGGTCCTCCCCGAGGAGAGACCCAGTACTTC.

As regards this clonotype: Without the conserved terminal phenylalanine or tryptophan, this CDR3 likely stems from a read error. This sequence joins TRBV15 and TRBJ2-3; tentative D call: TRBD1 (6 bases). V lost 1 base and J 4 bases, leaving 9 bases between the germline ends. The CDR3 covers 14 residues. Germline assignment: CDR1 LNHNV and CDR2 YYDKDF (reference sequence). Here the CDR3 reads CATSRGQGPDTQYS. DNA of the CDR3: TGTGCCACCAGCAGAGGGCAGGGGCCAGATACGCAGTATTCT.

This clonotype showed up many times. The genes are TRBV20-1 and TRBJ2-1; D ambiguous. Germline assignment: CDR1 DFQATT and CDR2 SNEGSKA (reference sequence). The CDR3 has 10 amino acids. With 4 bases removed from V and 8 bases from J, the gap between germline ends came to 6 bases. The CDR3 sequence is CSAKADEQFF. CDR3 nucleotide sequence: TGCAGTGCTAAGGCTGATGAGCAGTTCTTC.

This clonotype showed up many times. The chain is built from TRBV2 and TRBJ2-5, with a possible D match to TRBD2 (6 bases). Trimming shortened V by 7 bases and J by 5 bases, and 14 bases separated the two germline ends. The CDR3 length is 13 residues. Per germline, CDR1 SNHLY and CDR2 FYNNEI. The CDR3 DNA reads TGTGCCAGCAATGGCGGGGTGGGGGAGACCCAGTACTTC. This translates into CASNGGVGETQYF.

This clonotype was observed many times. The chain uses TRBV20-1 and TRBJ2-7; the match to TRBD2 covers 10 bases. The CDR3 is 14 residues long. V was clipped by 2 bases and J by 2 bases; unmatched bases: 3. Germline V CDR1 and CDR2: DFQATT, SNEGSKA (reference sequence). CDR3 coding DNA: TGCAGTGCTAGAAGGACTAGCGGAGCCTACGAGCAGTACTTC. Protein product: CSARRTSGAYEQYF.

This clonotype was found many times. The chain couples TRBV9 to TRBJ2-3; 9 bases fit TRBD2. Losses at the gene ends were 6 bases for V and 6 bases for J; bases not matched to a gene: 14. Germline CDR1 and CDR2: SGDLS and YYNGEE. The CDR3 is 16 residues long. This CDR3 reads CASKYMGGRAGDTQYF. CDR3 nucleotides: TGTGCCAGCAAGTACATGGGCGGGAGGGCCGGGGATACGCAGTATTTT. The full variable domain, its missing parts supplied by reference TRBV9 and TRBJ2-3, is DSGVTQTPKHLITATGQRVTLRCSPRSGDLSVYWYQQSLDQGLQFLIQYYNGEERAKGNILERFSAQQFPDLHSELNLSSLELGDSALYFCASKYMGGRAGDTQYFGPGTRLTVL.

This clonotype was detected many times. The CDR3 here is CSARARDRADSYEQYF. DNA of the CDR3: TGCAGTGCTAGAGCAAGAGACAGGGCAGATTCCTACGAGCAGTACTTC. This chain joins TRBV20-1 and TRBJ2-7; 7 bases map to TRBD1. The CDR3 has 16 amino acids. From germline, CDR1 is DFQATT and CDR2 SNEGSKA (reference sequence). J was trimmed by 1 base and V by 1 base; bases with no gene match: 10.

J is TRBJ1-1 and V is TRBV5-4; 9 nucleotides agree with TRBD1. The germline V gene encodes CDR1 SGHNT and CDR2 YYREEE (reference sequence). The CDR3 runs 14 residues. Trimming cost V 2 bases and J 4 bases; bases outside gene matches: 3. The CDR3 sequence is CASSLNRGLTEAFF. Written as DNA, the CDR3 is TGTGCCAGCAGCTTAAACAGGGGGCTCACTGAAGCTTTCTTT.